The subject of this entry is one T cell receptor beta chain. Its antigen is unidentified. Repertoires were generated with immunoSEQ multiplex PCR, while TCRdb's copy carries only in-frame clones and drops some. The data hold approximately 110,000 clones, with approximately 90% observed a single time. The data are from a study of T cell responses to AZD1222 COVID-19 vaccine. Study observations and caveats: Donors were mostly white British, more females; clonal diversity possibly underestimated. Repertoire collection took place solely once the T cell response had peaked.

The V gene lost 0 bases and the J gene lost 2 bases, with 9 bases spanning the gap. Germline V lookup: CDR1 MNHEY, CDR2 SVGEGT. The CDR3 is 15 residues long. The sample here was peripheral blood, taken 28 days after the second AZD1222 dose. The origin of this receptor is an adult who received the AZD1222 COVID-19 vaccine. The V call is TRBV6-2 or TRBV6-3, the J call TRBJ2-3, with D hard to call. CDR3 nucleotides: TGTGCCAGCAGTTACTCGTACGTTGACACAGATACGCAGTATTTT. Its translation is CASSYSYVDTDTQYF.